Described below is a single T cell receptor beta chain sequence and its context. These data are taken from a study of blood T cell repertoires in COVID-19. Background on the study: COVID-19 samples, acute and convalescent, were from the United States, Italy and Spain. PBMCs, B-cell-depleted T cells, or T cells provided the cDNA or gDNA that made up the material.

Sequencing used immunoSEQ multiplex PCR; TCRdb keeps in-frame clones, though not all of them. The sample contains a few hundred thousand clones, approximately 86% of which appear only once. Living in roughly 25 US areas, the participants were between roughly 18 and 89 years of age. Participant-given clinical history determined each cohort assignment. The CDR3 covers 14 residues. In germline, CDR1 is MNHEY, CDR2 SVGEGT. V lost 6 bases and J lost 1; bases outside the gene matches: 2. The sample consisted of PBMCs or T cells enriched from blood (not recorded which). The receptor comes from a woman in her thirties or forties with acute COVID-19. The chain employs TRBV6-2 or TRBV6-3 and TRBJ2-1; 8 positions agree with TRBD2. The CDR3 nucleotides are TGTGCCAGCAGCCGCGGGAGGTCCTACAATGAGCAGTTCTTC. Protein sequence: CASSRGRSYNEQFF.